This entry describes one T cell receptor beta chain. Vbeta (60) and Jbeta (13) primers were used in the PCR. Clones were read by immunoSEQ multiplex PCR, and TCRdb kept only the in-frame ones, dropping some. The table includes roughly 130,000 clones, 70% to 85% detected once. The data originate from a study of cytomegalovirus exposure and HLA in healthy donors. The TCR originated in a boy aged 2 to 10 in good health and CMV-seronegative. The sequenced sample was PBMCs.

CDR3: CASSEAIGILDTQYF. CDR3 nucleotide sequence: TGTGCCAGCAGTGAAGCAATCGGTATCTTGGATACGCAGTATTTT. The genes are TRBV2 and TRBJ2-3; no definite D call. This CDR3 contains 15 residues. Germline V gene sequence: CDR1 SNHLY, CDR2 FYNNEI. Trimming shortened V by 0 bases and J by 6 bases, and 13 bases separated the two germline ends. Variable domain in full (rest from reference TRBV2 and TRBJ2-3): EPEVTQTPSHQVTQMGQEVILRCVPISNHLYFYWYRQILGQKVEFLVSFYNNEISEKSEIFDDQFSVERPDGSNFTLKIRSTKLEDSAMYFCASSEAIGILDTQYFGPGTRLTVL.